The source of this T cell receptor (beta chain) is a study of blood T cell repertoires in COVID-19. Original processing methods: Using reference gene primer amplification, nucleated cell counts were estimated. Clones were sequenced by immunoSEQ multiplex PCR, and TCRdb holds only the in-frame ones, with some missing. The V and J calls and clone size were taken over from that table, and D and trimming were inferred from the DNA. The sample carries roughly 200,000 clones, roughly 91% recorded once. This CDR3 contains 13 residues. Trimming stripped 10 bases from V and 6 bases from J, with 19 bases between. The germline gives CDR1 LNHDA, CDR2 SQIVND (reference sequence).

The sequencing input was PBMCs or T cells enriched from blood (not recorded which). The chain uses TRBV19 and TRBJ2-7, with a possible D match to TRBD2 (6 bases). The source is a woman aged 25 to 39 with acute COVID-19. CDR3 sequence (DNA): TGTGCCACCGCTAGTATAGGAGGGTCCGAGCAGTACTTC. As protein: CATASIGGSEQYF.